These 20 T cell receptor beta chains came from one sample sequenced in a study of T-cell reconstitution after alpha-beta-depleted transplantation in children. Library preparation (for TCRbeta) was performed with unique molecular identifiers. MiXCR, run by TCRdb on the PCR reads, gives a single entry per CDR3 protein. The table shows about 980,000 distinct CDR3 sequences, with around 30% occurring only once. The sample consisted of PBMCs, mostly from graft donor cells, taken 360 days after TCRalphabeta/CD19-depleted stem cell transplant. Every receptor here comes from a boy younger than two who had a stem cell transplant for SCID, so the T cells may come from the graft donor.

In its sample, this clonotype was seen a few times. V usage is TRBV11-2 and J usage is TRBJ2-1, with D possibly being TRBD1 (6 bases). V was cut by 0 bases and J by 4 bases, with 16 bases left in between. This CDR3 spans 17 amino acids. Per germline, CDR1 SGHAT and CDR2 FQNNGV. DNA of the CDR3: TGTGCCAGCAGCTTAGAGATAGGGGGTCCCAGGTACAATGAGCAGTTCTTC. This sequence encodes CASSLEIGGPRYNEQFF. The full variable domain, its missing parts supplied by reference TRBV11-2 and TRBJ2-1, is EAGVAQSPRYKIIEKRQSVAFWCNPISGHATLYWYQQILGQGPKLLIQFQNNGVVDDSQLPKDRFSAERLKGVDSTLKIQPAKLEDSAVYLCASSLEIGGPRYNEQFFGPGTRLTVL.

This clonotype was observed a few times. This chain uses TRBV5-1 with TRBJ1-2; TRBD1 agrees at 12 bases. This CDR3 contains 16 residues. Germline V gives CDR1 SGHRS, CDR2 YFSETQ. V lost 4 bases and J lost 3; bases outside the gene matches: 7. CDR3 region: CASSGTGGAGDYGYTF. CDR3 sequence (DNA): TGCGCCAGCAGCGGGACAGGGGGCGCAGGTGACTATGGCTACACCTTC. Full variable domain (rest looked up from reference TRBV5-1 and TRBJ1-2): KAGVTQTPRYLIKTRGQQVTLSCSPISGHRSVSWYQQTPGQGLQFLFEYFSETQRNKGNFPGRFSGRQFSNSRSEMNVSTLELGDSALYLCASSGTGGAGDYGYTFGSGTRLTVV.

This clonotype was recorded a few times. This chain uses TRBV6-2 or TRBV6-3 with TRBJ2-5, with TRBD1 as a possible D gene (6 bases). Trimming took 5 bases from V and 2 from J, leaving 18 bases between them. The CDR3 length is 16 residues. Germline CDR1 MNHEY, CDR2 SVGEGT. Here the CDR3 reads CASSNPPGHRQETQYF. The CDR3 nucleotides read TGTGCCAGCAGTAACCCACCGGGACACAGACAAGAGACCCAGTACTTC.

This chain uses TRBV10-3 with TRBJ2-1; D might be TRBD2 (7 bases). The V gene lost 7 bases and the J gene lost 6 bases, with 22 bases spanning the gap. CDR1 is ENHRY and CDR2 is SYGVKD in the germline V gene. The CDR3 consists of 16 residues. The CDR3, as DNA: TGTGCCATCAACCGGGGGGTGGGGGGGCCAGTCAATGAGCAGTTCTTC. Amino acids: CAINRGVGGPVNEQFF.

As concerns this clonotype: At one of its ends the junction is not consistent with the germline gene, which may arise from a read error. The chain links TRBV10-3 to TRBJ2-7; D is possibly TRBD2 (6 bases). The CDR3 runs to 13 residues. CDR1 and CDR2 from the germline V gene are ENHRY and SYGVKD. The DNA for the CDR3 is TGTGCCGTCAGTTGGGGGGATTCCTACGAGCAGTACTTC. Its protein product is CAVSWGDSYEQYF.

The chain joins TRBV5-1 to TRBJ2-1; TRBD1 is a possible D gene (5 bases). Germline V gene data show CDR1 as SGHRS and CDR2 as YFSETQ. The CDR3 is 14 residues long. The V end lost 1 base, the J end lost 7 bases, and 12 bases lay between the germline ends. The CDR3 is CASSLYQGKNEQFF. CDR3 nucleotide sequence: TGCGCCAGCAGCTTGTATCAGGGTAAAAATGAGCAGTTCTTC. The full variable domain, rest sourced from reference TRBV5-1 and TRBJ2-1, is KAGVTQTPRYLIKTRGQQVTLSCSPISGHRSVSWYQQTPGQGLQFLFEYFSETQRNKGNFPGRFSGRQFSNSRSEMNVSTLELGDSALYLCASSLYQGKNEQFFGPGTRLTVL.

The chain employs TRBV5-1 and TRBJ1-2; D gene uncertain. The V and J ends lost 1 base and 0 bases respectively, with 7 bases between them. This CDR3 contains 14 residues. The V gene's germline CDR1 is SGHRS and CDR2 YFSETQ. In DNA form, the CDR3 reads TGCGCCAGCAGCTTGAGCCTCCCTAACTATGGCTACACCTTC. Its translation is CASSLSLPNYGYTF.

The rearrangement links TRBV4-2 to TRBJ2-3; D remains ambiguous. The CDR3 consists of 16 residues. In germline, CDR1 is LGHNA, CDR2 YNFKEQ. With 1 base removed from V and 0 bases from J, the gap between germline ends came to 11 bases. This chain's CDR3 is CASSQGLGPSTDTQYF. CDR3 DNA sequence: TGTGCCAGCAGCCAAGGGCTAGGACCTAGCACAGATACGCAGTATTTT.

The chain couples TRBV2 to TRBJ2-2, with D possibly being TRBD2 (6 bases). CDR1 is SNHLY, CDR2 FYNNEI, per germline. V lost 7 bases to trimming and J lost 1 base, with 16 bases between them. The CDR3 has 16 residues. CDR3 sequence reads: CASKQPGLKNTGELFF. The DNA for the CDR3 is TGTGCCAGCAAGCAACCGGGACTTAAGAACACCGGGGAGCTGTTTTTT.

The J gene is TRBJ2-7, the V gene TRBV25-1; 7 bases map to TRBD2. Trimming cost V 3 bases and J 9 bases; bases outside gene matches: 8. CDR3 size: 13 residues. Germline CDR1 MGHDK, CDR2 SYGVNS. The CDR3 sequence: CASSDHGTIRQYF. The CDR3 DNA sequence: TGTGCCAGCAGTGACCATGGGACTATCCGGCAGTACTTC.

The V call is TRBV4-3, the J call TRBJ2-2; possibly TRBD2 for D (6 bases). Trimming removed 2 bases from V and 3 bases from J, with 13 bases in between. Germline lookup yields CDR1 LGHNA and CDR2 YSLEER. The CDR3 sequence is 16 residues long. This chain's CDR3 is CASSQRVGGYTGELFF. The CDR3 DNA reads as TGCGCCAGCAGCCAAAGGGTCGGGGGATACACCGGGGAGCTGTTTTTT.

This clonotype has more than one count but fewer than ten. This chain connects TRBV7-8 to TRBJ2-5; D is unresolved. The CDR3 sequence is 13 residues long. CDR1 is SGHVS, CDR2 FQNEAQ, per germline. V shed 1 base and J shed 7 bases, with 10 bases lying between them. For the CDR3, the DNA is TGTGCCAGCAGCTTAGGGGCCTCGGGGACCCAGTACTTC. Translating gives CASSLGASGTQYF.

This clonotype showed up just a few times. V gene TRBV20-1 combines with J gene TRBJ2-7; the D is unclear. CDR1 and CDR2 from the germline V gene are DFQATT and SNEGSKA (reference sequence). V was cut by 2 bases and J by 3 bases, with 14 bases left in between. CDR3 length: 14 amino acids. In DNA form, the CDR3 reads TGCAGTGCTAGACGTCCCCCGCACAACTACGAGCAGTACTTC. Residues: CSARRPPHNYEQYF.

This chain joins TRBV4-1 and TRBJ2-7, with a possible D match to TRBD2 (6 bases). V shed 0 bases and J shed 2 bases, with 17 bases lying between them. Germline CDR1 and CDR2: MGHRA and YSYEKL. The CDR3 is 17 residues long. The CDR3 coding sequence is TGCGCCAGCAGCCAAGATCAGAAGGGACTGGGGGCCTACGAGCAGTACTTC. Its translation is CASSQDQKGLGAYEQYF.

This clonotype was seen only a few times. This chain joins TRBV7-9 and TRBJ2-1; the D gene is possibly TRBD2 (5 bases). From germline, CDR1 is SEHNR and CDR2 FQNEAQ (reference sequence). V dropped 5 bases and J dropped 2 bases, with 13 bases sitting between them. The CDR3 covers 15 residues. The CDR3 coding sequence is TGTGCCAGCAGCCTTCCGGGGTCCCCCTACAATGAGCAGTTCTTC. Translating it yields CASSLPGSPYNEQFF.

V usage is TRBV12-3 or TRBV12-4 and J usage is TRBJ2-5, with D possibly being TRBD2 (6 bases). Trimming shortened V by 3 bases and J by 2 bases, and 13 bases separated the two germline ends. The CDR3 totals 15 residues. CDR3 DNA sequence: TGTGCCAGCAGTTTTCGAGCGGGCTGGCAAGAGACCCAGTACTTC. This sequence encodes CASSFRAGWQETQYF.

The chain couples TRBV15 to TRBJ2-3; unclear D gene. Germline loops: CDR1 LNHNV, CDR2 YYDKDF (reference sequence). The CDR3 spans 13 residues. The V end was cut by 1 base, the J end by 2 bases, with 4 bases between. CDR3 in amino acids: CATSRVLTDTQYF. The CDR3 coding sequence is TGTGCCACCAGCAGAGTCCTCACAGATACGCAGTATTTT.

This clonotype was counted a few times. The V call is TRBV6-5, the J call TRBJ2-3; 9 nucleotides match TRBD1. V shed 6 bases and J 6 bases; nucleotides not matched to a gene: 7. CDR1 is MNHEY and CDR2 is SVGAGI in the germline V gene. The CDR3 loop spans 14 amino acids. This CDR3 is CASRMGQGRDTQYF. DNA for the CDR3: TGTGCCAGCAGGATGGGACAGGGTCGGGATACGCAGTATTTT.

The J gene is TRBJ1-5, the V gene TRBV18; D might be TRBD1 (5 bases). The CDR3 runs 20 residues. V lost 6 bases and J 0 bases, leaving 27 bases between the germline ends. CDR1 and CDR2 from the germline V gene are KGHSH and LQKENI. CDR3: CASSDSQGGLNSYSNQPQHF. The CDR3 DNA reads TGTGCCAGCTCCGACTCCCAGGGTGGCCTCAATTCCTATAGCAATCAGCCCCAGCATTTT.

This clonotype was found once. V is TRBV7-2 and J is TRBJ2-1; a weak D match, TRBD1 (6 bases). CDR1 is SGHTA and CDR2 is FQGNSA in the germline V gene. The V end lost 5 bases, the J end lost 8 bases, and 16 bases lay between the germline ends. CDR3 length: 14 amino acids. This CDR3 is CASSPRQVADEQFF. The CDR3, as DNA: TGTGCCAGCAGCCCCAGACAGGTGGCGGATGAGCAGTTCTTC. The full variable domain, in which reference TRBV7-2 and TRBJ2-1 provide the parts outside the CDR3, is GAGVSQSPSNKVTEKGKDVELRCDPISGHTALYWYRQSLGQGLEFLIYFQGNSAPDKSGLPSDRFSAERTGGSVSTLTIQRTQQEDSAVYLCASSPRQVADEQFFGPGTRLTVL.